This T cell receptor (beta chain) was observed in a study of shared clonotypes between healthy human individuals. Findings of the study overall: In general, naive subsets displayed greater estimated richness than memory subsets did. A limitation of the genetic and exposure-history diversity represented arose from few donors.

CDR1 is MNHEY, CDR2 SMNVEV, per germline (reference sequence). The length of the CDR3 is 15 residues. With 2 bases clipped from V and 2 bases from J, the junction kept 2 bases outside the gene matches. For this clone: What it binds is unknown. The sample has other DNA sequences that encode this CDR3 too.

Evenly divided among several immunoSEQ plates was the genomic DNA of each subset. Sequenced by immunoSEQ multiplex PCR; TCRdb stores in-frame clones only, minus some. The repertoire holds around 1.9 million clones, roughly 93% seen once, with about 1.7% in the top ten. As defined, naive CD8 cells were CD45RO-negative and positively selected for CCR7, with terminally differentiated effector memory CD45RA+ cells excluded. Sample: naive CD8+ T cells from PBMCs. V and J are TRBV27 and TRBJ2-1; 8 bases are shared with TRBD2. This clonotype was obtained from a man aged 18 to 35 in good health. Some clones in this sample may be carry-over from other donors' samples. CDR3 amino acids: CASSLGGRPYNEQFF. The CDR3 DNA sequence: TGTGCCAGCAGTTTAGGCGGGAGGCCCTACAATGAGCAGTTCTTC.